This T cell receptor beta chain was identified during a study of lymphopenia after photon versus proton radiotherapy (dated by TCRdb to between 2017 and 2020). Describing the broader study: The immunological effects of photon versus proton radiation therapy were compared in patients with gastrointestinal tumors who developed high-grade lymphopenia. The cohort included some 20 patients with gastrointestinal tumors who developed lymphopenia after receiving either photon or proton therapy. The study aimed to characterize how the two radiation modalities differ in their impact on the immune system. Points the paper makes about the study in general: The survival association was assessed only in patients who died, and better survival with proton therapy was presented by the authors as a possibility rather than a demonstrated result. During treatment, patients who received photon therapy lost naive T cells and TCR diversity and gained effector/memory populations, whereas patients who received proton therapy remained relatively stable. Once the lymphocyte count had reached its nadir, the repertoires of photon-treated patients showed oligoclonal expansion, particularly of CD8+ Temra cells, and this expansion drove the decline in diversity. Across the cohort, among patients who died, a greater drop in TCR diversity after the nadir was inversely correlated with overall survival time.

CDR1 and CDR2 (MDHEN, SYDVKM) derive from the germline V gene. Deletion took 7 bases off V and 10 bases off J, with a span of 26 bases between the germline ends. The CDR3 measures 15 amino acids from cysteine to phenylalanine. Only the CDR3 region is kept as DNA, spanning 45 bases read in frame from base 1. Worth noting for this clone: Its antigen remains undetermined. Per-nucleotide qualities are absent, and no much larger clonotype sits a single base away.

The library was prepared using the immunoSEQ multiplex PCR assay. T cell repertoires were profiled by deep sequencing of rearranged TCR beta loci, alongside multiparametric flow cytometry. TCRdb retrieved this table from immuneACCESS and kept in-frame rearrangements only. Not all clones are present; in checked studies, unresolved V genes account for under half, and no reason is known for the remainder. For this sample there are roughly 30,000 clones; approximately 95% appear just once. Of the sample, less than 0.75% falls within the top ten clones. The chain links TRBV28 with TRBJ2-7; too little of a D gene remains to name it. Sequencing was performed on peripheral blood, taken from a patient treated with photon-based radiotherapy. This TCR was sampled from a woman in her forties or fifties with cholangiocarcinoma. The DNA sequence is TGTGCCAGCACCCCCGCGAAAGGGCAAGGACCAACCCAGTACTTC. It is translated as CASTPAKGQGPTQYF.